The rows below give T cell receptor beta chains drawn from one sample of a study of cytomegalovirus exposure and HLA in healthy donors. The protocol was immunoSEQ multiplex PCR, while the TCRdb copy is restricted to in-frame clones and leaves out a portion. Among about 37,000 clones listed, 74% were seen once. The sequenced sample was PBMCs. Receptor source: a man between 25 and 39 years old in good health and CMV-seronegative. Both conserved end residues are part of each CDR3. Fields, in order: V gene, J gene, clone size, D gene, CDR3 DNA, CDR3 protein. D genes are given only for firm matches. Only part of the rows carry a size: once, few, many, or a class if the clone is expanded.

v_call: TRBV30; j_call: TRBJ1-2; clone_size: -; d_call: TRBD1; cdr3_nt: TGTGCCTGGAGCCTTCGTTCCCCTACGACAGGGGGTGTGGAGGGCTACACCTTC; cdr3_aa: CAWSLRSPTTGGVEGYTF
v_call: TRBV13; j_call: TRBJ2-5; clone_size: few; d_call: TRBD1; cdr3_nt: TGTGCCAGCAGCTTAGGTGACACAGGGGCCCTCCAAGAGACCCAGTACTTC; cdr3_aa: CASSLGDTGALQETQYF
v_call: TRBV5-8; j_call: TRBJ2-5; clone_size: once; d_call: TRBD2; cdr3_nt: TGTGCCAGCAGCTACCATAGCGGGGGAACGATCGAGACCCAGTACTTC; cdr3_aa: CASSYHSGGTIETQYF
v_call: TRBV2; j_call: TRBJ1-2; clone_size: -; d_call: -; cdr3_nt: TGTGCCAGCAGTGAACGAGAGAGAGGGATGGATTTCGACTATGGCTACACCTTC; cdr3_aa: CASSERERGMDFDYGYTF
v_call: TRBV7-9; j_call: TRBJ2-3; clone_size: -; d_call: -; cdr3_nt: TGTGCCAGCAGCCCGGGAAAGCTAGATACGCAGTATTTT; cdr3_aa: CASSPGKLDTQYF
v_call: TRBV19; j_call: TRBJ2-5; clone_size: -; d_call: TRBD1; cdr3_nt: TGTGCCAGTAGTATACGGTCCGGGACAGGGGGAAAAGAAGAGACCCAGTACTTC; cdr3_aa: CASSIRSGTGGKEETQYF
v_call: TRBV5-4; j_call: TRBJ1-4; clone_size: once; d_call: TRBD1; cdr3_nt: TGTGCCAGCAGCCGAGGGACAGGGGTCCTTTCTAATGAAAAACTGTTTTTT; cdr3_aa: CASSRGTGVLSNEKLFF
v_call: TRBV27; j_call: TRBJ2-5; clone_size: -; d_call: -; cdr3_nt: TGTGCCAGCTTGACAAGCGGGGAGACCCAGTACTTC; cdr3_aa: CASLTSGETQYF
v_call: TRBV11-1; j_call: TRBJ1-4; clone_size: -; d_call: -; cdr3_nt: TGTGCCAGCAGCACGAGACAGAATGAAAAACTGTTTTTT; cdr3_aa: CASSTRQNEKLFF
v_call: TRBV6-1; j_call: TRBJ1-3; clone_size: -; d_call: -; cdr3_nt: TGTGCCAGCCGAGGGACAACGATCTCTGGAAACACCATATATTTT; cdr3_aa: CASRGTTISGNTIYF
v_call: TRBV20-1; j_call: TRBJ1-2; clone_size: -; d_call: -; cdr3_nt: TGCAGTGCTAGAGACGAGTATGGCTACACCTTC; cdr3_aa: CSARDEYGYTF
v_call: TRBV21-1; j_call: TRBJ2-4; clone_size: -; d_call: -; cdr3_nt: TGTGCCAGCAGCAAATATTTGAGGGCGGGGGGACTAGCCAAAAACATTCAGTACTTC; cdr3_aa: CASSKYLRAGGLAKNIQYF
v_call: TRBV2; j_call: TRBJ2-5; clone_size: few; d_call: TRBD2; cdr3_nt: TGTGCCAGCAGTGCGGGACTAGCGGTGGAGACCCAGTACTTC; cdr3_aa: CASSAGLAVETQYF
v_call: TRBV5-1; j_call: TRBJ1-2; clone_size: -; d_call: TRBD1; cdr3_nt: TGCGCCAGCAGCCAACAGACAGGGGAGGGCTATGGCTACACCTTC; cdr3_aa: CASSQQTGEGYGYTF
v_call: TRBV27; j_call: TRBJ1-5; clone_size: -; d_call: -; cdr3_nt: TGTGCCAGCAGTTTAGGGGGGGGCACTCCGCAGCCCCAGCATTTT; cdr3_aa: CASSLGGGTPQPQHF
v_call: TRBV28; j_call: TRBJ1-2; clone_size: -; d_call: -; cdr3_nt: TGTGCCAGCAGTACATCCCGAACATATGGCTACACCTTC; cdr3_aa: CASSTSRTYGYTF
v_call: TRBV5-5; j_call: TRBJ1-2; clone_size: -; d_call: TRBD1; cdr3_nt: TGTGCCAGCAGCTCCCCGGGACAGCAGGACTATGGCTACACCTTC; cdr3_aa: CASSSPGQQDYGYTF
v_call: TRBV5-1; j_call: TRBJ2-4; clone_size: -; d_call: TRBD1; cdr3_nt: TGCGCCAGCAGCTTGGGGACAGGGGCCGACATTCAGTACTTC; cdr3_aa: CASSLGTGADIQYF
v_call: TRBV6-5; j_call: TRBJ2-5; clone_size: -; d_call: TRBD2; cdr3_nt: TGTGCCAGCAGGCTACTAGCGGGGTGGGAGACCCAGTACTTC; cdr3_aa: CASRLLAGWETQYF
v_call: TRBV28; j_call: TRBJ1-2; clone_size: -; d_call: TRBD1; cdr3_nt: TGTGCCAGCACCCCCCGACAGGGCTTCGGCTACACCTTC; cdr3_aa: CASTPRQGFGYTF
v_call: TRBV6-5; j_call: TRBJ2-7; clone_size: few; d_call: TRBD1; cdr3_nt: TGTGCCAGCAGTCTTAGACAGGGGGGCTACGAGCAGTACTTC; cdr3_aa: CASSLRQGGYEQYF
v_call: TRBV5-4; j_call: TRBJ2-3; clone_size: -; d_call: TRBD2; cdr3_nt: TGTGCCAGCAGCTTGGGGGGCGGGGGAATAGATACGCAGTATTTT; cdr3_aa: CASSLGGGGIDTQYF
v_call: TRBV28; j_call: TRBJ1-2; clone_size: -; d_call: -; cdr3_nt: TGTGCCAGCAGTTTAACCGGGTTTGGCTACACCTTC; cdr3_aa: CASSLTGFGYTF
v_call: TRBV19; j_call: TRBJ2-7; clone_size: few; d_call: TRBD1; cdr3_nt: TGTGCCAGTAGTCTTCGGTTGGGACAGGGAAGCTCCTACGAGCAGTACTTC; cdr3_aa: CASSLRLGQGSSYEQYF
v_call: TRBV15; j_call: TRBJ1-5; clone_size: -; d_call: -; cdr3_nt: TGTGCCACCGGGGAGAATAGAGGGCCCCAGCATTTT; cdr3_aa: CATGENRGPQHF
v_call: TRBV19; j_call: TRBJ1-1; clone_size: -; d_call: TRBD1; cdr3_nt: TGTGCCAGTAGGTCCCAGGGGGCAGTGAACACTGAAGCTTTCTTT; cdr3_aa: CASRSQGAVNTEAFF
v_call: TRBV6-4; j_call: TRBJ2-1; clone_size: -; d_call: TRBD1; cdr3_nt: TGTGCCAGCTCAACAGGGGACAACAATGAGCAGTTCTTC; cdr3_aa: CASSTGDNNEQFF
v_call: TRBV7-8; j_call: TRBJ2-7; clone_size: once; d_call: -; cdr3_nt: TGTGCCAGCAGCTTAGCCGGGAACTACGAGCAGTACTTC; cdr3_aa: CASSLAGNYEQYF
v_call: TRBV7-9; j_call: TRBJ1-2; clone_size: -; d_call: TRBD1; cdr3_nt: TGTGCCAGCATCCTCGACAGGGGGTGTGGCTACACCTTC; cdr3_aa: CASILDRGCGYTF
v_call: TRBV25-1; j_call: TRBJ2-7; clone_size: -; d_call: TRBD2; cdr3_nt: TGTGCCAGCAGTCACGGACTAGGCGAGCAGTACTTC; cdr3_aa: CASSHGLGEQYF
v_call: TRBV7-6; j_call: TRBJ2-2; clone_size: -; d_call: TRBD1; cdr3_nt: TGTGCCAGCAGCCGACAGTCAGGGGGCTACACCGGGGAGCTGTTTTTT; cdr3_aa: CASSRQSGGYTGELFF
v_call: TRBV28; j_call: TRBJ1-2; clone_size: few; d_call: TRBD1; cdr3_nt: TGTGCCAGCAGTCCAACTTGGACAGGGGCCTATGGCTACACCTTC; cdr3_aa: CASSPTWTGAYGYTF
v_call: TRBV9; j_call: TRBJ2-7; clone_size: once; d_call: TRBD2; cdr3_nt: TGTGCCAGCAGCGGACTAGCAGGGGAGCAGTACTTC; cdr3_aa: CASSGLAGEQYF
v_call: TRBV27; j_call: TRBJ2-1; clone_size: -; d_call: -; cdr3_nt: TGTGCCAGCAGAACAGGGGGGGCCTACAATGAGCAGTTCTTC; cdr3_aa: CASRTGGAYNEQFF
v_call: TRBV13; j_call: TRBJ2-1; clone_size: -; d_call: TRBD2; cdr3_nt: TGTGCCAGCTTGTGGCGGGAGGGCAATGAGCAGTTCTTC; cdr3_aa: CASLWREGNEQFF
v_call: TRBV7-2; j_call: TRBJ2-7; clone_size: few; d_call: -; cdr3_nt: TGTGCCAGCAGCTTAGGTGGCGGGATATCCTACGAGCAGTACTTC; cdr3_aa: CASSLGGGISYEQYF
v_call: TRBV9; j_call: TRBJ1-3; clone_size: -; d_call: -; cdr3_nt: TGTGCCAGCAGCGTAGGTCATGTGAACACCATATATTTT; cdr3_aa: CASSVGHVNTIYF
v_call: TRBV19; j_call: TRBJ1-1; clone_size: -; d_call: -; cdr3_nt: TGTGCCAGTAGTATCTCCAGTAACACTGAAGCTTTCTTT; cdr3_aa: CASSISSNTEAFF
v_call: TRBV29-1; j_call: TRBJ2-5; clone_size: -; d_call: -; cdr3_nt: TGCAGCGTTGAGCCTGGGGGGGAGACCCAGTACTTC; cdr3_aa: CSVEPGGETQYF
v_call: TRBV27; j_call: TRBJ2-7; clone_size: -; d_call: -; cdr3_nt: TGTGCCAGCAGTTTATTGCTAGCGAGTGCGGTCGAGCAGTACTTC; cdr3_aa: CASSLLLASAVEQYF
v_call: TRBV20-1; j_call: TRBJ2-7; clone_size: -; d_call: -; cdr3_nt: TGCAGTGCAAGGGACACCCCCGAGCAGTACTTC; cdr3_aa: CSARDTPEQYF